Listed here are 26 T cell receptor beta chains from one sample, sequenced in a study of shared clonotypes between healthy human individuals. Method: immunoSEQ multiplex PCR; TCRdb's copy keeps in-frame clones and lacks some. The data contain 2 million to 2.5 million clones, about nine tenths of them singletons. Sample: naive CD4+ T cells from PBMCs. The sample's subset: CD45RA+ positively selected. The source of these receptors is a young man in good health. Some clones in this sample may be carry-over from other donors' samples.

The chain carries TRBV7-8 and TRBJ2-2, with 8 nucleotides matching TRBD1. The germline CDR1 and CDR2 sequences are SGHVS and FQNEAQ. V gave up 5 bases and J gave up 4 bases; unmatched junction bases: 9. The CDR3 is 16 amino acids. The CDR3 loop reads CASSPRTGWSTGELFF. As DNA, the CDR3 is TGTGCCAGCAGCCCCCGGACAGGGTGGTCCACCGGGGAGCTGTTTTTT.

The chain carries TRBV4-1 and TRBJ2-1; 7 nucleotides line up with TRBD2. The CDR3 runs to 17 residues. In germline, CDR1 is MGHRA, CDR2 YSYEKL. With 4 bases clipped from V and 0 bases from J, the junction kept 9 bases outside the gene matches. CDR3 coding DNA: TGCGCCAGCAGCCCCCACAGTCTAGCGGTCTCCTACAATGAGCAGTTCTTC. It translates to CASSPHSLAVSYNEQFF.

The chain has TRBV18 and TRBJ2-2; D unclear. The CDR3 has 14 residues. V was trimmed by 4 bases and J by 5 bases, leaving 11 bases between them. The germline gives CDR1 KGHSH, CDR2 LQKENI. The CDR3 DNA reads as TGTGCCAGCTCACTCAACGACGTGACCGGGGAGCTGTTTTTT. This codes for CASSLNDVTGELFF.

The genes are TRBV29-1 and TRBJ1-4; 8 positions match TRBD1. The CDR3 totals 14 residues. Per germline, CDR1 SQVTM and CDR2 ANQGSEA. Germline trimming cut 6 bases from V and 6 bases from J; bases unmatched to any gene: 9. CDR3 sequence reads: CSVLRTGSDEKLFF. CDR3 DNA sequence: TGCAGCGTCCTCCGGACAGGGTCGGATGAAAAACTGTTTTTT.

The chain's CDR3 is CASSPTSQETQYF. Here the CDR3 DNA reads TGTGCCAGCAGCCCGACTAGTCAAGAGACCCAGTACTTC. The chain combines TRBV9 with TRBJ2-5; TRBD2 might be the D (6 bases). The germline gives CDR1 SGDLS, CDR2 YYNGEE. V lost 4 bases to trimming and J lost 2 bases, with 9 bases between them. CDR3 length: 13 amino acids.

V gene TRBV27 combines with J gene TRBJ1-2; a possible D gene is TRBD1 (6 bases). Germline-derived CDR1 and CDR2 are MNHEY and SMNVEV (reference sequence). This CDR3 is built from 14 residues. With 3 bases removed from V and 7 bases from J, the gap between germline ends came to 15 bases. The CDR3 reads CASSFRTAERGYTF. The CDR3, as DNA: TGTGCCAGCAGTTTTCGGACAGCAGAGCGTGGCTACACCTTC.

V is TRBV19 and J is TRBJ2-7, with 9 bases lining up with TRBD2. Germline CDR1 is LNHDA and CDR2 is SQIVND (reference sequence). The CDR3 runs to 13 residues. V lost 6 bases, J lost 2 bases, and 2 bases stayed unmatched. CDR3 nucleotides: TGTGCCAGTAGGCCTAGCGGGACCTACGAGCAGTACTTC. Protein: CASRPSGTYEQYF.

The CDR3, as DNA: TGTGCCAGCAACGGAGGGGGGACTAATGAAAAACTGTTTTTT. Its protein product is CASNGGGTNEKLFF. This chain connects TRBV28 to TRBJ1-4; TRBD1 is a possible D gene (6 bases). The germline V gene has CDR1 MDHEN and CDR2 SYDVKM. The CDR3 length is 14 residues. Trimming removed 7 bases at V and 2 bases at J, with 11 bases between. The full variable domain, rest sourced from reference TRBV28 and TRBJ1-4, is DVKVTQSSRYLVKRTGEKVFLECVQDMDHENMFWYRQDPGLGLRLIYFSYDVKMKEKGDIPEGYSVSREKKERFSLILESASTNQTSMYLCASNGGGTNEKLFFGSGTQLSVL.

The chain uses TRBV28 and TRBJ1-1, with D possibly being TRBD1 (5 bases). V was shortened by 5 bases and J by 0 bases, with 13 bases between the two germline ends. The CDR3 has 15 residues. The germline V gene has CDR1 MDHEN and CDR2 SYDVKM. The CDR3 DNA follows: TGTGCCAGCAGTCGTCAGGGAGTCATGAACACTGAAGCTTTCTTT. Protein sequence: CASSRQGVMNTEAFF.

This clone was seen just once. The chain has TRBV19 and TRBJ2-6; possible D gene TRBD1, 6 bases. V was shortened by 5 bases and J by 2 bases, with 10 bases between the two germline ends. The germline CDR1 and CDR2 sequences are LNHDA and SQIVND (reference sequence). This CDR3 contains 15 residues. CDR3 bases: TGTGCCAGTAGTGTGGGACATCCTGGGGCCAACGTCCTGACTTTC. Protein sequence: CASSVGHPGANVLTF. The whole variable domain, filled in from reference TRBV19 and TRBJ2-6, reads DGGITQSPKYLFRKEGQNVTLSCEQNLNHDAMYWYRQDPGQGLRLIYYSQIVNDFQKGDIAEGYSVSREKKESFPLTVTSAQKNPTAFYLCASSVGHPGANVLTFGAGSRLTVL.

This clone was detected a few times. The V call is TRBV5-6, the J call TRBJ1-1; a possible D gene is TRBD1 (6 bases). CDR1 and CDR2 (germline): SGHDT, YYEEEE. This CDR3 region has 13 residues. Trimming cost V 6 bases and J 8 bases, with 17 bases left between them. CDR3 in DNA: TGTGCCAGCATCGTGGCGGGGGGCAGAGAAGCTTTCTTT. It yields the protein CASIVAGGREAFF. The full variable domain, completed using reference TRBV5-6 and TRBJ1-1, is DAGVTQSPTHLIKTRGQQVTLRCSPKSGHDTVSWYQQALGQGPQFIFQYYEEEERQRGNFPDRFSGHQFPNYSSELNVNALLLGDSALYLCASIVAGGREAFFGQGTRLTVV.

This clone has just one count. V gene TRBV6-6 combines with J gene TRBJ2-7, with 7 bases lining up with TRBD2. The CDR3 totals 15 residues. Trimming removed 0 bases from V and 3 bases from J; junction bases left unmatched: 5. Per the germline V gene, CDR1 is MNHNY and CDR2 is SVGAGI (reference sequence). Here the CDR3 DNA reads TGTGCCAGCAGTTACTCCAGGGACTACTTCTACGAGCAGTACTTC. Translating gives CASSYSRDYFYEQYF.

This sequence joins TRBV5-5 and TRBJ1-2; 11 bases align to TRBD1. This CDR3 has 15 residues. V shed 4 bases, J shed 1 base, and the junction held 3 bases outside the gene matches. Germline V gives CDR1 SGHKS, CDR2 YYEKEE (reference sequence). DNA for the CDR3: TGTGCCAGCAGCATCGGGACAGGGGGTAACTATGGCTACACCTTC. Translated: CASSIGTGGNYGYTF.

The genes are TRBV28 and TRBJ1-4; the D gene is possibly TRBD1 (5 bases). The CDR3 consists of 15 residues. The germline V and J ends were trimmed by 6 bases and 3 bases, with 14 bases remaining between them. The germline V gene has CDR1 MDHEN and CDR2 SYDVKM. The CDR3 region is CASSTGRGSNEKLFF. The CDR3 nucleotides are TGTGCCAGCAGCACCGGCCGGGGGTCTAATGAAAAACTGTTTTTT. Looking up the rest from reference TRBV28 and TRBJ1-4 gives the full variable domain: DVKVTQSSRYLVKRTGEKVFLECVQDMDHENMFWYRQDPGLGLRLIYFSYDVKMKEKGDIPEGYSVSREKKERFSLILESASTNQTSMYLCASSTGRGSNEKLFFGSGTQLSVL.

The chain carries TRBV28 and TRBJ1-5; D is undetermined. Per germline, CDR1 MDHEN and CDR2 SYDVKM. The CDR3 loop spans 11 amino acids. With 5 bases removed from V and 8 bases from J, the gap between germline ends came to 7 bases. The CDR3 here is CASSLYEPQHF. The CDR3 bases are TGTGCCAGCAGTCTTTACGAGCCCCAGCATTTT.

In DNA form, the CDR3 reads TGCGCCAGCAGCCCCGGTCTTGTCCAAGAGACCCAGTACTTC. This gives the protein CASSPGLVQETQYF. The rearrangement links TRBV4-1 to TRBJ2-5; D is uncertain. V dropped 4 bases and J dropped 1 base, with 10 bases sitting between them. The CDR3 contains 14 residues. Germline loops: CDR1 MGHRA, CDR2 YSYEKL.

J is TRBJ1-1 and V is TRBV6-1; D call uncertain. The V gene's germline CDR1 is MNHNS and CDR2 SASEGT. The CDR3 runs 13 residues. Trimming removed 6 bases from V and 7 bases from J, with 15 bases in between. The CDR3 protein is CASSATPEDEAFF. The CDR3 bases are TGTGCCAGCAGCGCCACCCCGGAGGATGAAGCTTTCTTT.

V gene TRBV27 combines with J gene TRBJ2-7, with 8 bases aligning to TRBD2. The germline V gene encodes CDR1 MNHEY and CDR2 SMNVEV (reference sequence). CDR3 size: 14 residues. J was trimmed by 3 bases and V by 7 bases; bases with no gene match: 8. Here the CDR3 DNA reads TGTGCCAGCACCCGTAGCGGGGCCCTCTACGAGCAGTACTTC. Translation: CASTRSGALYEQYF.

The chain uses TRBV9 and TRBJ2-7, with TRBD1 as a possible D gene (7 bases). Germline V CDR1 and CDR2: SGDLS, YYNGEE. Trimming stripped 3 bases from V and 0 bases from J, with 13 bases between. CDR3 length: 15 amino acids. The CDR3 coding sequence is TGTGCCAGCAGCGCCCGACAGGGAGGCTCCTACGAGCAGTACTTC. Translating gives CASSARQGGSYEQYF.

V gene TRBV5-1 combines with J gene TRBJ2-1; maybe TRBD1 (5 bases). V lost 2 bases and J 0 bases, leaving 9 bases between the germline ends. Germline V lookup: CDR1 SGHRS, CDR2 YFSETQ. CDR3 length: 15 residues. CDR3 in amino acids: CASSFQGSSYNEQFF. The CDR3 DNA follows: TGCGCCAGCAGCTTTCAGGGCAGCTCCTACAATGAGCAGTTCTTC.

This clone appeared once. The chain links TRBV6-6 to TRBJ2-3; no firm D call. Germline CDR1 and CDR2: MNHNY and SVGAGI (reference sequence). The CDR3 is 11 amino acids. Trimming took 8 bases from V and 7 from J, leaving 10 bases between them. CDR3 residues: CASGSDYTQYF. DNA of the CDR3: TGTGCCAGCGGATCGGATTATACGCAGTATTTT.

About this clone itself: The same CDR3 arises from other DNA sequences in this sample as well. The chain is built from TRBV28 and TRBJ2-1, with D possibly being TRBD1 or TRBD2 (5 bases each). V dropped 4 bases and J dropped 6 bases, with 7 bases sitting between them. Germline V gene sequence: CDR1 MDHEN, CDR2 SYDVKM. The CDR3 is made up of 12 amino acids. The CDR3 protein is CASSSRGNEQFF. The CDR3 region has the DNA TGTGCCAGCAGTTCGAGGGGCAATGAGCAGTTCTTC.

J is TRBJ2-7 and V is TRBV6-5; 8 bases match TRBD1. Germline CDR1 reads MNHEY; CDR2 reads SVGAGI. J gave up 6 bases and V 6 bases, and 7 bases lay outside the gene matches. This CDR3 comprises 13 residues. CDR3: CASRSKQGGEQYF. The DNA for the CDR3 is TGTGCCAGCAGGAGTAAACAGGGGGGCGAGCAGTACTTC.

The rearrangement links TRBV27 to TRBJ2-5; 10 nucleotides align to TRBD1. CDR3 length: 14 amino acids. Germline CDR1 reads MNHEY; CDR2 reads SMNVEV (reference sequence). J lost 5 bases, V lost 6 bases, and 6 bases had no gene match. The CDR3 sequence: CASSGTGAGETQYF. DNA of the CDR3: TGTGCCAGCAGCGGGACAGGGGCCGGGGAGACCCAGTACTTC.

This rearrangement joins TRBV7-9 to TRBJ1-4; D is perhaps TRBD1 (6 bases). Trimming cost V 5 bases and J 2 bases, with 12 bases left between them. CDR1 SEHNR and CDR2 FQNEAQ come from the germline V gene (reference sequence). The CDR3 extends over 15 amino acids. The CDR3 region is CASSPSQGTNEKLFF. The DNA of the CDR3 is TGTGCCAGCAGCCCGAGCCAGGGGACTAATGAAAAACTGTTTTTT.

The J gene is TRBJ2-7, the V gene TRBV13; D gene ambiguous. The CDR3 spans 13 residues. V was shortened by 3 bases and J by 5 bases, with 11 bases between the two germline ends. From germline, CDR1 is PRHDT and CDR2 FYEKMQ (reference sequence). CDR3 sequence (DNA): TGTGCCAGCAGCTTCCGTACCCGGGACGAGCAGTACTTC. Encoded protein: CASSFRTRDEQYF.